One sample yielded the 18 T cell receptor beta chains listed below, sequenced in a study of CD8 T cells in Susac syndrome. Reverse transcription of roughly 0.5 to 1 ug RNA was performed with random hexamers. TCRdb reprocessed the immunoSEQ multiplex PCR reads with MiXCR, giving one entry per CDR3 protein. The table includes roughly 160,000 distinct CDR3 sequences, approximately 96% detected once. The sequenced sample consisted of CD4+ T cells from PBMCs. The receptors were gathered from a human donor in good health.

The gene calls are TRBV20-1 and TRBJ1-2; the D gene is possibly TRBD1 (5 bases). The CDR3 is 12 residues long. With 2 bases removed from V and 2 bases from J, the gap between germline ends came to 6 bases. Germline CDR1 is DFQATT and CDR2 is SNEGSKA (reference sequence). CDR3 sequence reads: CSARSGNYGYTF. DNA of the CDR3: TGCAGTGCTAGATCAGGGAACTATGGCTACACCTTC.

This chain joins TRBV28 and TRBJ1-6; D is undetermined. The CDR3 loop spans 12 amino acids. Germline loops: CDR1 MDHEN, CDR2 SYDVKM. Trimming left V 5 bases short and J 15 bases short, with 14 bases between. The CDR3 DNA reads as TGTGCCAGCAGTCTCACCGATCAACTCCTCCACTTT. It yields the protein CASSLTDQLLHF.

This clonotype came up a few times. The chain has TRBV25-1 and TRBJ1-2, with TRBD1 as a possible D gene (5 bases). The CDR3 contains 13 residues. Germline V gene data show CDR1 as MGHDK and CDR2 as SYGVNS. The V end was cut by 6 bases, the J end by 0 bases, with 8 bases between. The chain's CDR3 is CASSQGSNYGYTF. The CDR3 region has the DNA TGTGCCAGCAGCCAGGGTTCTAACTATGGCTACACCTTC.

V usage is TRBV29-1 and J usage is TRBJ2-3, with TRBD2 matching 7 bases. Germline V lookup: CDR1 SQVTM, CDR2 ANQGSEA. CDR3 size: 14 residues. V was pared by 6 bases and J by 4 bases, with 10 bases of the junction left unmatched. This chain's CDR3 is CSVPTGGSADTQYF. Here the CDR3 DNA reads TGCAGCGTCCCTACCGGGGGGAGTGCAGATACGCAGTATTTT.

On this clonotype itself: At one of its ends the junction is not consistent with the germline gene, which may arise from a read error. V gene TRBV12-5 combines with J gene TRBJ1-5, with D hard to call. Germline V gives CDR1 LGHNT, CDR2 FRNRAP. The CDR3 consists of 11 residues. The CDR3 DNA sequence: TGTTCTAGTGGTTTCAATCAGCCCCAGCATTTT. It translates to CSSGFNQPQHF.

This clonotype was counted a few times. The J gene is TRBJ2-5, the V gene TRBV7-2; D uncertain. V dropped 1 base and J dropped 4 bases, with 10 bases sitting between them. The CDR3 sequence is 14 residues long. The germline gives CDR1 SGHTA, CDR2 FQGNSA. The CDR3 DNA is TGTGCCAGCAGCTTAGTTAGCCGTCGAGAGACCCAGTACTTC. It yields the protein CASSLVSRRETQYF.

The chain carries TRBV5-1 and TRBJ2-5, with TRBD2 identical over 8 bases. There are 13 residues in the CDR3. The germline V gene has CDR1 SGHRS and CDR2 YFSETQ. After removal of 7 bases from V and 7 bases from J, the junction contained 9 bases not matched to a gene. CDR3 in amino acids: CASDWTSRGTQYF. CDR3 bases: TGCGCCAGCGACTGGACTAGCCGAGGGACCCAGTACTTC.

The CDR3 spells CASSQGDFAYTF. CDR3 sequence (DNA): TGTGCCAGCAGCCAAGGGGACTTCGCCTACACCTTC. The gene calls are TRBV3-1 and TRBJ1-2; a possible D gene is TRBD1 (5 bases). V gave up 1 base and J gave up 10 bases, with 10 bases separating them. The CDR3 has 12 residues. In germline, CDR1 is LGHDT, CDR2 YNNKEL (reference sequence).

The rearrangement joins TRBV29-1 to TRBJ1-2, with 9 bases aligning to TRBD1. V gave up 5 bases and J gave up 5 bases; unmatched junction bases: 15. The CDR3 totals 16 residues. Germline CDR1 reads SQVTM; CDR2 reads ANQGSEA. CDR3 nucleotide sequence: TGCAGCGTTCCCGCCCACGGGGACAGGGTAGTGTATGGCTACACCTTC. Its protein product is CSVPAHGDRVVYGYTF. Combining the CDR3 with reference TRBV29-1 and TRBJ1-2 gives the whole variable domain SAVISQKPSRDICQRGTSLTIQCQVDSQVTMMFWYRQQPGQSLTLIATANQGSEATYESGFVIDKFPISRPNLTFSTLTVSNMSPEDSSIYLCSVPAHGDRVVYGYTFGSGTRLTVV.

This chain joins TRBV7-9 and TRBJ2-7; 7 bases match TRBD1. Germline CDR1 is SEHNR and CDR2 is FQNEAQ (reference sequence). The CDR3 has 15 residues. The trim removed 3 bases at V and 3 bases at J, leaving 8 bases unmatched. CDR3 sequence (DNA): TGTGCCAGCAGCTTCGGAACAGGGGATCGCTACGAGCAGTACTTC. Protein sequence: CASSFGTGDRYEQYF.

The rearrangement links TRBV12-3 or TRBV12-4 to TRBJ1-5; D is unclear. V was shortened by 2 bases and J by 6 bases, with 8 bases between the two germline ends. The CDR3 spans 13 residues. CDR3 nucleotide sequence: TGTGCCAGCAGTTTACTGGGTGGTCAGCCCCAGCATTTT. Its protein product is CASSLLGGQPQHF.

Only a few counts were recorded for this clonotype. The chain couples TRBV30 to TRBJ1-6, with a possible D match to TRBD1 (5 bases). Germline-derived CDR1 and CDR2 are GTSNPN and SVGIG (reference sequence). V shed 3 bases and J shed 9 bases, with 12 bases lying between them. This CDR3 region has 13 residues. The CDR3 nucleotides read TGTGCCTGGAGCCAGGAAAGGGGTTCACCCCTCCACTTT. Translated: CAWSQERGSPLHF.

The chain uses TRBV2 and TRBJ1-4; D gene uncertain. Germline CDR1 and CDR2: SNHLY and FYNNEI. Trimming stripped 7 bases from V and 7 bases from J, with 13 bases between. This CDR3 comprises 13 residues. The CDR3 bases are TGTGCCAGCACCAATGGGGTGGGTGAAAAACTGTTTTTT. Translated: CASTNGVGEKLFF.

The J gene is TRBJ1-1, the V gene TRBV24-1; D uncertain. Trimming took off 2 bases at V and 1 base at J, with 10 bases between the two ends. Germline V lookup: CDR1 KGHDR, CDR2 SFDVKD. CDR3 size: 15 residues. CDR3 sequence (DNA): TGTGCCACCAGTGATTCTGGGCGGGGGAACACTGAAGCTTTCTTT. Protein product: CATSDSGRGNTEAFF.

The chain uses TRBV7-2 and TRBJ1-5, with a tentative D call TRBD1 (5 bases). The V gene's germline CDR1 is SGHTA and CDR2 FQGNSA. The CDR3 loop spans 16 amino acids. The V gene lost 1 base and the J gene lost 5 bases, with 15 bases spanning the gap. CDR3 sequence: CASSLGVGRGDQPQHF. Written as DNA, the CDR3 is TGTGCCAGCAGCTTAGGGGTCGGACGGGGGGATCAGCCCCAGCATTTT.

The chain recombines TRBV12-3 or TRBV12-4 with TRBJ1-6, with D unresolved. The CDR3 consists of 16 residues. Between the trimmed V and J ends, which lost 3 bases and 0 bases, there was a span of 9 bases. The CDR3 nucleotides are TGTGCCAGCAGTTTGGAGGTTAGCTCCTATAATTCACCCCTCCACTTT. This sequence encodes CASSLEVSSYNSPLHF.

The chain employs TRBV7-3 and TRBJ2-1; 7 positions agree with TRBD1. V gave up 5 bases and J gave up 5 bases; unmatched junction bases: 12. The CDR3 totals 16 residues. Germline CDR1 reads SGHTA; CDR2 reads FQGTGA. The CDR3 DNA reads TGTGCCAGCAGCCGCCCCCCCGGGACAGCTGACAATGAGCAGTTCTTC. Its translation is CASSRPPGTADNEQFF.

The rearrangement uses TRBV30 and TRBJ1-2; a possible D gene is TRBD1 (5 bases). V was pared by 1 base and J by 7 bases, with 22 bases between. The CDR3 contains 16 residues. Looked up from germline, CDR1 is GTSNPN and CDR2 is SVGIG (reference sequence). The CDR3 nucleotides read TGTGCCTGGAGTGCGAAAACCTCAGGGTGGCAAAGTGGCTACACCTTC. It is translated as CAWSAKTSGWQSGYTF.